Each of the 5 T cell receptor beta chains below was sequenced from the same sample in a study of T cells in tumors after PD-1 blockade. Using immunoSEQ multiplex PCR, the repertoire was profiled, and TCRdb retains in-frame clones only, with some absent. The sample includes about 15,000 clones, roughly four fifths of them seen just once. The input for sequencing was PBMCs, taken after anti-PD-1 treatment. The receptors here all came from a human donor with basal cell carcinoma.

This clone has just a few counts. The chain uses TRBV5-4 and TRBJ1-2, with D unclear. V lost 3 bases to trimming and J lost 4 bases, with 13 bases between them. The CDR3 loop spans 14 amino acids. Germline V gene sequence: CDR1 SGHNT, CDR2 YYREEE (reference sequence). Written as DNA, the CDR3 is TGTGCCAGCAGCTCAAGCCGGGGTACCTATGGCTACACCTTC. This codes for CASSSSRGTYGYTF.

The V call is TRBV9, the J call TRBJ2-5; D perhaps matches TRBD2 (5 bases). Trimming pared 0 bases from V and 2 bases from J, leaving 8 bases between. CDR1 is SGDLS and CDR2 is YYNGEE in the germline V gene. The length of the CDR3 is 14 residues. CDR3 in DNA: TGTGCCAGCAGCGTAGGGTGGGAGCAAGAGACCCAGTACTTC. Encoded protein: CASSVGWEQETQYF.

J is TRBJ1-3 and V is TRBV7-2, with TRBD1 identical over 8 bases. CDR3 length: 16 residues. Trimming removed 6 bases from V and 0 bases from J; junction bases left unmatched: 7. CDR1 and CDR2 from the germline V gene are SGHTA and FQGNSA. This chain's CDR3 is CASSITGGASGNTIYF. Written as DNA, the CDR3 is TGTGCCAGCAGTATAACAGGGGGTGCCTCTGGAAACACCATATATTTT.

The chain couples TRBV12-3 or TRBV12-4 to TRBJ2-3; 7 bases agree with TRBD2. The V segment lost 1 base and the J segment 10 bases; nucleotides outside the gene matches: 2. The CDR3 loop spans 12 amino acids. CDR3 in amino acids: CASSLGLASQYF. The CDR3 region has the DNA TGTGCCAGCAGTTTAGGACTAGCTTCGCAGTATTTT.

The chain links TRBV5-1 to TRBJ2-3; 12 nucleotides line up with TRBD2. V shed 6 bases, J shed 6 bases, and the junction held 8 bases outside the gene matches. The CDR3 has 15 amino acids. Germline CDR1 and CDR2: SGHRS and YFSETQ. CDR3 in DNA: TGCGCCAGCACCCGGACTAGCGGGAAGGCGGATACGCAGTATTTT. Its translation: CASTRTSGKADTQYF.